The next 23 T cell receptor beta chains were all read from a single sample in a study of OX40 agonist ivuxolimab in advanced cancers. The assay was immunoSEQ multiplex PCR, and TCRdb's table has in-frame clones only and misses some. The sample lists 69,000 or so clones; roughly 86% were seen once. The source material was CD4+ or CD8+ T cells sorted from blood, sampled in a trial of the OX40 agonist ivuxolimab. The source is an adult with an advanced solid tumor such as melanoma, head and neck, liver or kidney cancer.

This sequence joins TRBV5-1 and TRBJ2-5, with a tentative D call TRBD2 (6 bases). From germline, CDR1 is SGHRS and CDR2 YFSETQ. The CDR3 totals 15 residues. V was shortened by 7 bases and J by 4 bases, with 20 bases between the two germline ends. The CDR3 loop reads CASQALGGGRETQYF. The DNA for the CDR3 is TGCGCCAGCCAGGCGTTGGGGGGAGGTCGAGAGACCCAGTACTTC.

V usage is TRBV27 and J usage is TRBJ1-1, with D tentatively TRBD1 (6 bases). Germline V gene data show CDR1 as MNHEY and CDR2 as SMNVEV (reference sequence). V shed 5 bases and J shed 3 bases, with 13 bases lying between them. The CDR3 loop spans 14 amino acids. CDR3 residues: CASSPQGRDTEAFF. DNA for the CDR3: TGTGCCAGCAGTCCCCAGGGGAGGGACACTGAAGCTTTCTTT.

The genes are TRBV11-2 and TRBJ2-7, with D possibly matching TRBD1 (5 bases). V was clipped by 1 base and J by 0 bases, with 19 bases between them. The CDR3 contains 18 residues. Germline loops: CDR1 SGHAT, CDR2 FQNNGV. CDR3 in amino acids: CASSLAGFLQGSSYEQYF. In DNA form, the CDR3 reads TGTGCCAGCAGCTTAGCGGGTTTTTTGCAGGGTAGCTCCTACGAGCAGTACTTC.

V gene TRBV5-6 combines with J gene TRBJ2-5; no reliable D call. The V and J ends lost 1 base and 3 bases respectively, with 10 bases between them. Per the germline V gene, CDR1 is SGHDT and CDR2 is YYEEEE. The length of the CDR3 is 14 residues. The CDR3 region has the DNA TGTGCCAGCAGCTTGACCAGCGATAAAGAGACCCAGTACTTC. Protein product: CASSLTSDKETQYF.

J is TRBJ1-2 and V is TRBV4-2; TRBD1 agrees at 9 bases. Trimming took 1 base from V and 4 from J; bases not matched to a gene: 4. Germline values: CDR1 LGHNA, CDR2 YNFKEQ. This CDR3 contains 15 residues. CDR3 in DNA: TGTGCCAGCAGCCAAGGGGACAGGGAAGGCTATGGCTACACCTTC. Translation: CASSQGDREGYGYTF.

The rearrangement links TRBV5-5 to TRBJ2-2, with D possibly matching TRBD1 (6 bases). CDR1 and CDR2 (germline): SGHKS, YYEKEE (reference sequence). Trimming stripped 4 bases from V and 0 bases from J, with 13 bases between. CDR3 length: 16 residues. CDR3: CASSHRTAANTGELFF. The CDR3 nucleotides read TGTGCCAGCAGCCACAGGACAGCGGCGAACACCGGGGAGCTGTTTTTT.

The rearrangement links TRBV7-2 to TRBJ1-3, with D hard to call. The CDR3 has 14 residues. Germline V gives CDR1 SGHTA, CDR2 FQGNSA. Trimming shortened V by 5 bases and J by 7 bases, and 15 bases separated the two germline ends. In DNA, the CDR3 is TGTGCCAGCAGCGCCTCTGTGGGTACTAACACCATATATTTT. Its protein is CASSASVGTNTIYF.

The V gene is TRBV6-1, the J gene TRBJ2-7; TRBD2 agrees at 8 bases. In germline, CDR1 is MNHNS, CDR2 SASEGT. The CDR3 contains 15 residues. V lost 3 bases and J lost 0; bases outside the gene matches: 4. CDR3 loop: CASSDRREGSYEQYF. The CDR3 nucleotides read TGTGCCAGCAGTGATCGTCGGGAGGGCTCCTACGAGCAGTACTTC.

The chain joins TRBV27 to TRBJ2-7; 9 bases are shared with TRBD1. The CDR3 loop spans 14 amino acids. V was clipped by 2 bases and J by 5 bases; unmatched bases: 4. Germline assignment: CDR1 MNHEY and CDR2 SMNVEV (reference sequence). CDR3 nucleotide sequence: TGTGCCAGCAGTTTAGGGGACAGGGAGGACGAGCAGTACTTC. This gives the protein CASSLGDREDEQYF.

In the case of this clone: This sample also contains other DNA sequences that code for the same CDR3. This chain joins TRBV5-1 and TRBJ1-1, with a weak D call TRBD1 (5 bases). With 2 bases removed from V and 1 base from J, the gap between germline ends came to 6 bases. The germline gives CDR1 SGHRS, CDR2 YFSETQ. This CDR3 contains 13 residues. The CDR3 reads CASSLTGNTEAFF. The CDR3 nucleotides are TGCGCCAGCAGCTTAACAGGGAACACTGAAGCTTTCTTT.

This chain connects TRBV11-2 to TRBJ2-3, with TRBD1 identical over 9 bases. CDR1 SGHAT and CDR2 FQNNGV come from the germline V gene. The CDR3 extends over 15 amino acids. With 6 bases clipped from V and 5 bases from J, the junction kept 9 bases outside the gene matches. CDR3 coding DNA: TGTGCCAGCAGTCATTACAGGGGGCGGGGAGATACGCAGTATTTT. The encoded protein is CASSHYRGRGDTQYF.

V usage is TRBV7-2 and J usage is TRBJ2-1; 14 nucleotides match TRBD2. CDR3 length: 17 residues. Per the germline V gene, CDR1 is SGHTA and CDR2 is FQGNSA. V lost 4 bases to trimming and J lost 9 bases; unmatched junction nucleotides: 11. DNA of the CDR3: TGTGCCAGCAGCTCCGCTGGACTAGCGGGGGGCTGGGTTGAGCAGTTCTTC. Translating it yields CASSSAGLAGGWVEQFF.

The V call is TRBV6-5, the J call TRBJ1-6; D uncertain. The CDR3 loop spans 15 amino acids. Per the germline V gene, CDR1 is MNHEY and CDR2 is SVGAGI. V gave up 3 bases and J gave up 8 bases, with 14 bases separating them. CDR3 bases: TGTGCCAGCAGTTATACCGGGCCGGCGGATTCACCCCTCCACTTT. It yields the protein CASSYTGPADSPLHF.

This rearrangement joins TRBV2 to TRBJ2-7; D not resolved. CDR1 is SNHLY, CDR2 FYNNEI, per germline. Trimming took off 4 bases at V and 10 bases at J, with 11 bases between the two ends. The CDR3 contains 11 residues. The CDR3 region is CASSATDNQYF. CDR3 in DNA: TGTGCCAGCAGTGCGACGGATAACCAGTACTTC. Supplemented by reference TRBV2 and TRBJ2-7, the full variable domain reads EPEVTQTPSHQVTQMGQEVILRCVPISNHLYFYWYRQILGQKVEFLVSFYNNEISEKSEIFDDQFSVERPDGSNFTLKIRSTKLEDSAMYFCASSATDNQYFGPGTRLTVT.

The V and J genes are TRBV19 and TRBJ2-1; D not resolved. Germline values: CDR1 LNHDA, CDR2 SQIVND (reference sequence). V was clipped by 5 bases and J by 2 bases, with 13 bases between them. The CDR3 runs to 15 residues. The CDR3 nucleotides are TGTGCCAGTAGTCCCCGTGGCGGAGCCTACAATGAGCAGTTCTTC. This codes for CASSPRGGAYNEQFF.

This chain connects TRBV4-3 to TRBJ2-3; D is unresolved. This CDR3 region has 13 residues. The V and J ends lost 4 bases and 2 bases respectively, with 7 bases between them. The germline gives CDR1 LGHNA, CDR2 YSLEER. DNA of the CDR3: TGCGCCAGCAGCCTCTCCCCCACAGATACGCAGTATTTT. This sequence encodes CASSLSPTDTQYF.

This chain connects TRBV6-1 to TRBJ1-6; D is perhaps TRBD1 (6 bases). Looked up from germline, CDR1 is MNHNS and CDR2 is SASEGT. Between the trimmed V and J ends, which lost 10 bases and 2 bases, there was a span of 15 bases. This CDR3 contains 15 residues. In DNA, the CDR3 is TGTGCCACCTCCCGGGACACAACCTATAATTCACCCCTCCACTTT. Amino acids: CATSRDTTYNSPLHF.

The chain carries TRBV2 and TRBJ1-2; D call uncertain. Trimming removed 6 bases from V and 4 bases from J, with 9 bases in between. Germline V CDR1 and CDR2: SNHLY, FYNNEI. This CDR3 comprises 12 residues. The CDR3: CASRRSSYGYTF. CDR3 in DNA: TGTGCCAGCAGGCGAAGTTCCTATGGCTACACCTTC.

CDR3 protein: CASSFKEASIRVESNIQYF. In nucleotides, the CDR3 is TGTGCCAGCAGCTTCAAGGAAGCATCAATCAGGGTAGAGTCGAACATTCAGTACTTC. The chain employs TRBV7-9 and TRBJ2-4; D perhaps matches TRBD1 (5 bases). Trimming pared 3 bases from V and 7 bases from J, leaving 28 bases between. This CDR3 comprises 19 residues. Germline assignment: CDR1 SEHNR and CDR2 FQNEAQ (reference sequence).

The chain joins TRBV19 to TRBJ2-7, with a weak D call TRBD1 (6 bases). In germline, CDR1 is LNHDA, CDR2 SQIVND (reference sequence). The CDR3 extends over 16 amino acids. Trimming stripped 4 bases from V and 7 bases from J, with 23 bases between. CDR3 amino acids: CASSTPGRGILGEQYF. CDR3 bases: TGTGCCAGTAGTACCCCGGGCAGGGGCATCCTCGGAGAGCAGTACTTC.

In this sample, this clone turned up a few times. V gene TRBV5-6 combines with J gene TRBJ2-5; possible D gene TRBD1, 6 bases. Germline CDR1 SGHDT, CDR2 YYEEEE. Trimming shortened V by 0 bases and J by 1 base, and 13 bases separated the two germline ends. The CDR3 totals 16 residues. In DNA, the CDR3 is TGTGCCAGCAGCTTGGTATGGACAGCCCCCCAAGAGACCCAGTACTTC. Translating gives CASSLVWTAPQETQYF.

The J gene is TRBJ2-1, the V gene TRBV9, with D tentatively TRBD1 or TRBD2 (5 bases each). This CDR3 comprises 14 residues. Trimming took 0 bases from V and 12 from J, leaving 16 bases between them. Germline V gene data show CDR1 as SGDLS and CDR2 as YYNGEE. In DNA, the CDR3 is TGTGCCAGCAGCGTAGATAGCACGGGGCGGGTGCAGTTCTTC. Translation: CASSVDSTGRVQFF.

This clone was seen many times. The chain links TRBV19 to TRBJ1-3; the D is unclear. Germline CDR1 is LNHDA and CDR2 is SQIVND (reference sequence). CDR3 length equals 12 residues. Trimming removed 4 bases at V and 9 bases at J, with 10 bases between. CDR3: CASSTSEITIYF. The CDR3 bases are TGTGCCAGTAGTACTTCCGAAATCACCATATATTTT.